This T cell receptor (beta chain) was sequenced for a study of Ad26.COV2.S vaccination and SARS-CoV-2 variants. Study overall: Ad26.COV2.S given intramuscularly, once or twice 56 days apart.

Treatment denoted: 15 to 20 received Ad26.COV2.S at low or high dose, single or two shots; 5 received placebo; per-sample allocation not given. Collection of samples fell on day 63 after the first vaccine or placebo injection. Profiling relied on immunoSEQ multiplex PCR, and the TCRdb table lists in-frame clones only, not all of them. This table holds 400,000 to 450,000 clones, around 90% found once. This sequence originates from a person aged 18-60 years who received the Ad26.COV2.S COVID-19 vaccine or a placebo. Here the sequenced sample was peripheral blood, taken in a trial of Ad26.COV2.S vaccine versus placebo.

CDR3 protein: CASSDPGLQLEQYF. DNA of the CDR3: TGTGCCAGCAGCGATCCGGGACTCCAACTCGAGCAGTACTTC. The chain joins TRBV5-5 to TRBJ2-7; D may be TRBD2 (6 bases). The V end was cut by 4 bases, the J end by 6 bases, with 17 bases between. CDR1 SGHKS and CDR2 YYEKEE come from the germline V gene (reference sequence). This CDR3 contains 14 residues.